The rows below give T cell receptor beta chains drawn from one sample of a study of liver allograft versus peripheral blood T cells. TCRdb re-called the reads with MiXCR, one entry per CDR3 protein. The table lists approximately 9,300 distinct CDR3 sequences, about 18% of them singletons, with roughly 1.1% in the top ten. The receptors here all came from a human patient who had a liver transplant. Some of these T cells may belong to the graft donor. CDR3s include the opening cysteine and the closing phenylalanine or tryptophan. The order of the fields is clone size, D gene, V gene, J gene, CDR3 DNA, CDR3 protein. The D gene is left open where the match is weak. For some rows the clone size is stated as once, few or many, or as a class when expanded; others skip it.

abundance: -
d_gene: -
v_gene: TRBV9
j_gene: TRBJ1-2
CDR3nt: TGTGCCAGCAGCGTAGATAACTATGGCTACACCTTC
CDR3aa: CASSVDNYGYTF

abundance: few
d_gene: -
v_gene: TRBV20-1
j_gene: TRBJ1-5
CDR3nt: TGCAGTGCAGGACAGCTCTTCAATCAGCCCCAGCATTTT
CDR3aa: CSAGQLFNQPQHF

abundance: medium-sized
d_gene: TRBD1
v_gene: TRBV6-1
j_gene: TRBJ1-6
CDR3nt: TGTGCCAGCAGTGAACTGGACAGGGTCGGTTCACCCCTCCACTTT
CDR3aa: CASSELDRVGSPLHF

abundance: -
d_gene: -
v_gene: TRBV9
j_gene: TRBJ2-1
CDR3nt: TGTGCCAGCAGCGTAGTTCCAGCAAGCAATGAGCAGTTCTTC
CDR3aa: CASSVVPASNEQFF

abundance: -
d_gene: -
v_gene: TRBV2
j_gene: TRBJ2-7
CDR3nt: TGTGCCACCAGAGGCCCGAATCTGGTCTCCTACGAGCAGTACTTC
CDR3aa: CATRGPNLVSYEQYF

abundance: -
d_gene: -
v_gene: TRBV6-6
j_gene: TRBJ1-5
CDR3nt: TGTGCCAGCAGTTATTCTGTAGATCAGCCCCAGCATTTT
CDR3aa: CASSYSVDQPQHF

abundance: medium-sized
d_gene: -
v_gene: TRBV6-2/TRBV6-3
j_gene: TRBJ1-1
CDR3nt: TGTGCCAGCAGTTTCAGCAGGGGCACTGAAGCTTTCTTT
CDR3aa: CASSFSRGTEAFF

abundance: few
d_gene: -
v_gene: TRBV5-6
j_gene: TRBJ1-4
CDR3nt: TGTGCCAGCAGTCTGGGGCTCGGTGAAAAACTGTTTTTT
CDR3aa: CASSLGLGEKLFF

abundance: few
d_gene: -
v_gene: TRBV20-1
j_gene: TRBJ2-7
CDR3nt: TGCAGTGCGAGTGGACGGAACTACGAGCAGTACTTC
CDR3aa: CSASGRNYEQYF

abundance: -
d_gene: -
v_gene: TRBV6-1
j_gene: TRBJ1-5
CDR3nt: TGTGCCAGCAGTGAAATAGGGGGTCCCAATCAGCCCCAGCATTTT
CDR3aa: CASSEIGGPNQPQHF